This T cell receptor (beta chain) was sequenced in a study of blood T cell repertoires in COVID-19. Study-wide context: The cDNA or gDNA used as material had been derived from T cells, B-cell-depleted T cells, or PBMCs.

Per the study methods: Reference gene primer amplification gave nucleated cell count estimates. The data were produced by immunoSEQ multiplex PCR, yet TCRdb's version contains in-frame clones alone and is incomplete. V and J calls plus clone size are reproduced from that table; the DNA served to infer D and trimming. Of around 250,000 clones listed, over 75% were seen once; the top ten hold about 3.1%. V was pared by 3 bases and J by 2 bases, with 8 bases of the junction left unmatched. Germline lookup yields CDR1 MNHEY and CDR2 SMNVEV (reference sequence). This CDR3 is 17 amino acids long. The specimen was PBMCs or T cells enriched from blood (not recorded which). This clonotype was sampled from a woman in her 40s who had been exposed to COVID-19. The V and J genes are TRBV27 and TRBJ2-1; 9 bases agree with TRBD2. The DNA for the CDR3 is TGTGCCAGCAGTTTCCCTAGCGGGAAGCCTACCTACAATGAGCAGTTCTTC. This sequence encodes CASSFPSGKPTYNEQFF.